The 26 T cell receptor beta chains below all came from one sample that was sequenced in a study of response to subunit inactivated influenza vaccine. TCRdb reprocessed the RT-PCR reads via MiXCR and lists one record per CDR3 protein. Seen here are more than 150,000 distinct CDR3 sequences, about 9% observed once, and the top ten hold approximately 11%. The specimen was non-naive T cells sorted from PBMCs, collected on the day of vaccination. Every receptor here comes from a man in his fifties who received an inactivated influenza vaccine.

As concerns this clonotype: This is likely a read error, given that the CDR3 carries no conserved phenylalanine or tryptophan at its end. CDR3 bases: TGTGCCAGCAGCTCGACACTACGGGCCTACGAGCAGTACCTC. It yields the protein CASSSTLRAYEQYL. The gene calls are TRBV7-9 and TRBJ2-7; D unclear. The CDR3 contains 14 residues. Trimming pared 4 bases from V and 2 bases from J, leaving 12 bases between. Germline V lookup: CDR1 SEHNR, CDR2 FQNEAQ (reference sequence).

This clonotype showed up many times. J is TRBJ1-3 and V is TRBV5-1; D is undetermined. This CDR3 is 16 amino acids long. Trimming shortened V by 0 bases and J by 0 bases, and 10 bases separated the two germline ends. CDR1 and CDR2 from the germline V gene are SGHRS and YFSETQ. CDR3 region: CASSLVARSSGNTIYF. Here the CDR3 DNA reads TGCGCCAGCAGCTTGGTGGCAAGAAGCTCTGGAAACACCATATATTTT.

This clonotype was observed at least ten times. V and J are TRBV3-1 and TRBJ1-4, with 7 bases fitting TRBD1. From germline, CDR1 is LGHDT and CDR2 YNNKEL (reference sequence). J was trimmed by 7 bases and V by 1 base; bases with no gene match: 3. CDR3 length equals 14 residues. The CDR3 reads CASSQGQGFEKLFF. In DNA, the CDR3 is TGTGCCAGCAGCCAAGGACAGGGCTTTGAAAAACTGTTTTTT.

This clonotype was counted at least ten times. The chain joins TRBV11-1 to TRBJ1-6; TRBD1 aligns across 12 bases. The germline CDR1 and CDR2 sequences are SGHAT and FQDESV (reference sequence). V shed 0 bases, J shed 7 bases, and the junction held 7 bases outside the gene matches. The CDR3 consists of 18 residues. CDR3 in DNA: TGTGCCAGCAGCTTAGCACCGGGACAGGGGGCGAGAAATTCACCCCTCCACTTT. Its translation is CASSLAPGQGARNSPLHF.

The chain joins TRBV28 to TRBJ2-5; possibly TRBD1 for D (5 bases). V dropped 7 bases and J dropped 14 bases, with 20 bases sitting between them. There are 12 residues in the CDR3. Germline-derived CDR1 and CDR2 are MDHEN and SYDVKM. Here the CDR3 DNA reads TGTGCCAGCACCCCCCCGAAGGGGATGATCTACTTC. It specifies CASTPPKGMIYF.

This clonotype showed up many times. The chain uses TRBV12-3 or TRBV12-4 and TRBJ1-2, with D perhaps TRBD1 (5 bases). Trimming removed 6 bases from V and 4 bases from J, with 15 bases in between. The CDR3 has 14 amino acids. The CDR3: CASSGGAGSYGYTF. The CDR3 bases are TGTGCCAGCAGCGGTGGAGCAGGGTCCTATGGCTACACCTTC.

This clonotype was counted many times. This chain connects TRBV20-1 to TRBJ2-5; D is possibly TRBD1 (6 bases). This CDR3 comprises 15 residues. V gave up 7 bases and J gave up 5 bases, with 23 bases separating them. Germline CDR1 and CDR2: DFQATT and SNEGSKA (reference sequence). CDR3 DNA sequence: TGCAGTGAAGCAGGGGCGGGTTTGGGTCGGGAGACCCAGTACTTC. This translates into CSEAGAGLGRETQYF.

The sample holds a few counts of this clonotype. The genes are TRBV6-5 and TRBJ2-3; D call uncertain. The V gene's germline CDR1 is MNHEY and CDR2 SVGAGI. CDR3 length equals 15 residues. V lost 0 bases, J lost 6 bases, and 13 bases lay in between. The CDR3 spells CASSYSRAGRDTQYF. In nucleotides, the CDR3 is TGTGCCAGCAGTTACTCTCGGGCTGGCCGGGATACGCAGTATTTT.

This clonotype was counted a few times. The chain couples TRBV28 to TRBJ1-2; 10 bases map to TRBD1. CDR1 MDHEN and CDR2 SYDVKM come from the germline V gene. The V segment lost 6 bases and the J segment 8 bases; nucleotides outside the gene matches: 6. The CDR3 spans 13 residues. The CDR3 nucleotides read TGTGCCAGCAGAAGACAGGGGGCGCGAGGCTACACCTTC. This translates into CASRRQGARGYTF.

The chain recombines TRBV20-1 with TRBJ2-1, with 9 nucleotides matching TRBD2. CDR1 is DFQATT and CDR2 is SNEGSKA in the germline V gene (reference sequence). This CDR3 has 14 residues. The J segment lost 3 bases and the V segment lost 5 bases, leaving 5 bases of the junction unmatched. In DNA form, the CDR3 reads TGCAGTGCTGTAGCGGGGGCAGACTACAATGAGCAGTTCTTC. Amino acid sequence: CSAVAGADYNEQFF.

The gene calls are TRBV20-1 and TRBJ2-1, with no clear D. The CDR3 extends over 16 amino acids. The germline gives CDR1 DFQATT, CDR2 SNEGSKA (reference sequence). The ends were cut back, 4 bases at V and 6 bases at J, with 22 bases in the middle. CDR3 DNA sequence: TGCAGTGCTATCCCCCCCCGGGTTGCCTCCATCAATGAGCAGTTCTTC. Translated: CSAIPPRVASINEQFF.

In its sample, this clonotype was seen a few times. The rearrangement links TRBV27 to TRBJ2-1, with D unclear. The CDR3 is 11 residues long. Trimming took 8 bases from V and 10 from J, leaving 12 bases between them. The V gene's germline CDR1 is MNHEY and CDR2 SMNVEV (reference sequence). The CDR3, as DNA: TGTGCCAGCGGGCGACGGTTAGAGCAGTTCTTC. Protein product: CASGRRLEQFF.

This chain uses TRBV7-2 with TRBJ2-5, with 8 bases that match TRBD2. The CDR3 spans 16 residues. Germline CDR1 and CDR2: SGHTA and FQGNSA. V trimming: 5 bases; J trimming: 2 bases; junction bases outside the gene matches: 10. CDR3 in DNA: TGTGCCAGCAGCCGGCCCCCGGGAGGGGGACAAGAGACCCAGTACTTC. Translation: CASSRPPGGGQETQYF. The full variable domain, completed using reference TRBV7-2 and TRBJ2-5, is GAGVSQSPSNKVTEKGKDVELRCDPISGHTALYWYRQSLGQGLEFLIYFQGNSAPDKSGLPSDRFSAERTGGSVSTLTIQRTQQEDSAVYLCASSRPPGGGQETQYFGPGTRLLVL.

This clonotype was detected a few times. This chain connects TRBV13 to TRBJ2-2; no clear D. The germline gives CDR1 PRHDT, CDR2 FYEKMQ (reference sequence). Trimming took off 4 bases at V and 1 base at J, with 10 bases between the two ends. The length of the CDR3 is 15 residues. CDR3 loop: CASSSRYRNTGELFF. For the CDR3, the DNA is TGTGCCAGCAGCTCACGGTACAGGAACACCGGGGAGCTGTTTTTT.

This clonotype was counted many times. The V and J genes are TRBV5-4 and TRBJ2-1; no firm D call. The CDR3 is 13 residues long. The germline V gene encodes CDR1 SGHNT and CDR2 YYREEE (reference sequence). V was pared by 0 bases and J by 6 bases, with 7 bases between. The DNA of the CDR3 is TGTGCCAGCAGCTTGGCTCTTTTCAATGAGCAGTTCTTC. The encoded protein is CASSLALFNEQFF.

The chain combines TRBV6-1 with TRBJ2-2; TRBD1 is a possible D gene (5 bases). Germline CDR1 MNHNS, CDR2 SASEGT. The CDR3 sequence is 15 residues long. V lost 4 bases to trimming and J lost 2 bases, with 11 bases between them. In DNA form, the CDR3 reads TGTGCCAGCAGTGTTGACAGCCTCAACACCGGGGAGCTGTTTTTT. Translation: CASSVDSLNTGELFF.

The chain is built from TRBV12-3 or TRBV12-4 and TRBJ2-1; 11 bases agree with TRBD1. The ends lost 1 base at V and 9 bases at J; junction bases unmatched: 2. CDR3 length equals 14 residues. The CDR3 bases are TGTGCCAGCAGTTTAGGGACAGGGGGCAGTGAGCAGTTCTTC. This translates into CASSLGTGGSEQFF.

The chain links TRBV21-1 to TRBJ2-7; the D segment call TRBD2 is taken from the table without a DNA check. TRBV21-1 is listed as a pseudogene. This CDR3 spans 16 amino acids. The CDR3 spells CASSKLAGGLSYEQYF. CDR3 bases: TGTGCCAGCAGCAAACTAGCGGGAGGGCTCTCCTACGAGCAGTACTTC.

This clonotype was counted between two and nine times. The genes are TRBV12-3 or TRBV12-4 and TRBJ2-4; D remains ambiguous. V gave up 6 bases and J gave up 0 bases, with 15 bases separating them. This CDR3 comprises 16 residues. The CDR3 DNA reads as TGTGCCAGCAGCAACCCCGGTTATCTAGCCAAAAACATTCAGTACTTC. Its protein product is CASSNPGYLAKNIQYF.

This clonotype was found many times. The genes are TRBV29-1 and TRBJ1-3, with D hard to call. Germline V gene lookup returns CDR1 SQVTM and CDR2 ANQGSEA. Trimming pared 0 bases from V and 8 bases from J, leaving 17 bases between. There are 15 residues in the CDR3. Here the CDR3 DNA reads TGCAGCGTTGAAGACGGGGAGTCGGTTAGGGACACCATATATTTT. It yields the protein CSVEDGESVRDTIYF. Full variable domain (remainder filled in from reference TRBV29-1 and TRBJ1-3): SAVISQKPSRDICQRGTSLTIQCQVDSQVTMMFWYRQQPGQSLTLIATANQGSEATYESGFVIDKFPISRPNLTFSTLTVSNMSPEDSSIYLCSVEDGESVRDTIYFGEGSWLTVV.

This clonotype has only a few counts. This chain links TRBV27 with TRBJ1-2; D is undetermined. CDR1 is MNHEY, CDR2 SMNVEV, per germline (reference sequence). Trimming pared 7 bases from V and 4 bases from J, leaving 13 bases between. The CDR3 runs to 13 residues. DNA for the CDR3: TGTGCCAGCACCCCCGCCGGGTCCTATGGCTACACCTTC. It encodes CASTPAGSYGYTF.

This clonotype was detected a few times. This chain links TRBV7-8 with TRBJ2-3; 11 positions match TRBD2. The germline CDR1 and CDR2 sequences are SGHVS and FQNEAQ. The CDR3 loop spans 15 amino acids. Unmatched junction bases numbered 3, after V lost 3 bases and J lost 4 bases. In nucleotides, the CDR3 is TGTGCCAGCAGCTTTAGCGGGGGGGGGTCAGATACGCAGTATTTT. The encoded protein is CASSFSGGGSDTQYF.

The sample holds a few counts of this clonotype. The CDR3 here is CASSTIGSRNQPQHF. The DNA of the CDR3 is TGTGCCAGCTCCACCATCGGTTCTCGCAATCAGCCCCAGCATTTT. V usage is TRBV18 and J usage is TRBJ1-5; no clear D. Trimming took off 6 bases at V and 2 bases at J, with 14 bases between the two ends. The V gene's germline CDR1 is KGHSH and CDR2 LQKENI. The CDR3 runs 15 residues.

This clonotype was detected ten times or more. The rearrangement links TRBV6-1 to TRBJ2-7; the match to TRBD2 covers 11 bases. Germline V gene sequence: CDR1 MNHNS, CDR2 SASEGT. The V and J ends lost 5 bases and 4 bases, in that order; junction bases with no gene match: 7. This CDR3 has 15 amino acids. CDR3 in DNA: TGTGCCAGCAGTCTCGGGACTAGCGGATATTACGAGCAGTACTTC. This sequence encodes CASSLGTSGYYEQYF.

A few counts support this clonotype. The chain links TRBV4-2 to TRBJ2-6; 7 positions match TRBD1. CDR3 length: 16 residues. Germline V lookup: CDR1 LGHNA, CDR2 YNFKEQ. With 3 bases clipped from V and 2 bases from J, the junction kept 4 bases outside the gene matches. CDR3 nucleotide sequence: TGTGCCAGCAGCCACGATCAGGGGGCTGGGGCCAACGTCCTGACTTTC. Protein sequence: CASSHDQGAGANVLTF.

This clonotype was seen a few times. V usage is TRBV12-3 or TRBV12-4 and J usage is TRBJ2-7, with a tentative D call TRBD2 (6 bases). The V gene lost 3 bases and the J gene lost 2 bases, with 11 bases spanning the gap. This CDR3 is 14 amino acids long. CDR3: CASSLRGTTYEQYF. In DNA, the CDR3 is TGTGCCAGCAGTTTGCGGGGAACAACCTACGAGCAGTACTTC.